This record covers a single T cell receptor beta chain. This entry belongs to a study of cytomegalovirus exposure and HLA in healthy donors. A multiplex PCR was run with 60 Vbeta primers and 13 Jbeta primers. TCRdb's copy holds only in-frame clones and misses some; the assay was immunoSEQ multiplex PCR. The data show 95,000 to 110,000 clones, more than 75% seen once. The CDR3 contains 16 residues. CDR1 and CDR2 (germline): MDHEN, SYDVKM. V dropped 5 bases and J dropped 6; count of bases not matched to a gene: 10. The gene calls are TRBV28 and TRBJ1-5, with 10 bases that match TRBD1. Sequenced material: PBMCs. The TCR comes from a woman in her thirties or forties in good health and CMV-seronegative. CDR3 DNA: TGTGCCAGCAGTCCATTGGACAGGGGGTCCGTTCAGCCCCAGCATTTT. Encoded protein: CASSPLDRGSVQPQHF.